This TCR beta chain was documented in a study of identical twins. Template switching supplied a universal primer site; unique molecular identifiers were carried on the cDNA. From the 5' RACE reads, TCRdb called clonotypes with MiXCR, one entry per CDR3 protein. The data show some 500,000 distinct CDR3 sequences, approximately 14% seen once. The CDR3 extends over 15 amino acids. J lost 3 bases, V lost 7 bases, and 8 bases had no gene match. The germline V gene has CDR1 SGDLS and CDR2 YYNGEE. These data are also associated with another study on yellow fever vaccine responses in identical twins.

The J gene is TRBJ2-7, the V gene TRBV9; 12 bases are a match to TRBD2. The clonotype was recovered from a woman younger than 35 in good health. Sequenced material: CD4+ T cells sorted from blood. Written as DNA, the CDR3 is TGTGCCAGCCACCGTGGACTAGCGGGAATCTACGAGCAGTACTTC. Its translation: CASHRGLAGIYEQYF.